The entry below describes one TCR beta chain. What it binds is not known. A much bigger clone sits one base away, suggesting this may be a read error. By quantitative 5'-RACE with molecular barcodes, the TCR beta libraries were made. TCRdb ran MiXCR on the 5' RACE reads and lists one entry per CDR3 protein. The sample has around 320,000 distinct CDR3 sequences; less than 25% are singletons. The record originates from a study of CD8 T cells in ankylosing spondylitis. Study-level points and caveats: Significant enrichment of disease-linked clones was reported in matched ankylosing spondylitis synovial fluid. A TCR beta motif made of eight highly homologous variants seemed typical of ankylosing spondylitis blood. CD8+ disease-linked clones were present at relatively low frequencies in blood.

V lost 5 bases, J lost 2 bases, and 12 bases lay in between. Germline V gives CDR1 PRHDT, CDR2 FYEKMQ (reference sequence). The CDR3 length is 15 residues. Material: blood, either unsorted or a sorted T cell fraction (not recorded which). This clonotype was obtained from a female donor with ankylosing spondylitis or in good health (not recorded which). This chain uses TRBV13 with TRBJ2-2; D is ambiguous. CDR3 nucleotides: TGTGCCAGCAGCGCGCTGGACCGAAACACCGGGGAGCTGTTTTTT. Its protein product is CASSALDRNTGELFF.